This entry concerns a single TCR beta chain. This entry is derived from a study of blood T cell repertoires in COVID-19. The overall study: T cells, B-cell-depleted T cells, or PBMCs provided the cDNA or gDNA that served as material.

The V and J ends lost 0 bases and 8 bases respectively, with 14 bases between them. CDR1 and CDR2 (germline): SEHNR, FQNEAQ (reference sequence). CDR3 length equals 15 residues. Only in-frame clones appear in the TCRdb table, and some are missing; sequencing was by immunoSEQ multiplex PCR. The sample has tens of thousands of clones, around 82% seen once. Sequences were obtained from peripheral blood. The clonotype comes from a man at least 80 years old with active COVID-19. The V call is TRBV7-9, the J call TRBJ2-1; D unclear. CDR3 coding DNA: TGTGCCAGCAGCTTAGCGGATTCAAGAGGCGATGAGCAGTTCTTC. Protein product: CASSLADSRGDEQFF. The complete variable domain, with remaining parts taken from reference TRBV7-9 and TRBJ2-1, reads DTGVSQNPRHKITKRGQNVTFRCDPISEHNRLYWYRQTLGQGPEFLTYFQNEAQLEKSRLLSDRFSAERPKGSFSTLEIQRTEQGDSAMYLCASSLADSRGDEQFFGPGTRLTVL.